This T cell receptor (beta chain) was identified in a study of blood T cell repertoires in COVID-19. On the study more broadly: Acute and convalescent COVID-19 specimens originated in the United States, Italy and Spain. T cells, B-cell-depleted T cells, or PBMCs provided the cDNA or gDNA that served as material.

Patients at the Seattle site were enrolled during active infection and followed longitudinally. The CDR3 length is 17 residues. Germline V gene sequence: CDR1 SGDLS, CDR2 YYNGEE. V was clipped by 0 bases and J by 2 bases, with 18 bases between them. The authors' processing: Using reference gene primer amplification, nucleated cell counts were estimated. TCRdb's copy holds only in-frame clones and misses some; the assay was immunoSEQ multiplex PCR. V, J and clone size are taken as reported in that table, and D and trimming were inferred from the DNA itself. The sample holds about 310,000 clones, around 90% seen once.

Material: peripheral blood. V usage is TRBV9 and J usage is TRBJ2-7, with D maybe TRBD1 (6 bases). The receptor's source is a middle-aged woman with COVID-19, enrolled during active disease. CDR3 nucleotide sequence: TGTGCCAGCAGCGTAGGATCGGGCAGGGGCTTCGCCTACGAGCAGTACTTC. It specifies CASSVGSGRGFAYEQYF.